The rows below give T cell receptor beta chains drawn from one sample of a study of shared clonotypes between healthy human individuals. The method was immunoSEQ multiplex PCR; TCRdb's version includes in-frame clones alone and lacks a portion of them. In the table there are some 1,100,000 clones, around 82% of which are singletons. The sample consisted of memory CD4+ T cells from PBMCs. The receptor set was obtained from a man aged 18 to 29 in good health. Some clones in this sample may be carry-over from other donors' samples. The CDR3 runs from the conserved cysteine through the conserved F or W.

j_call v_call cdr3_aa
TRBJ1-3 TRBV5-4 CASSPRTGNTIYF
TRBJ2-2 TRBV7-3 CATRDAAHGAGELFF
TRBJ2-1 TRBV30 CAWTGNAEQFF
TRBJ2-6 TRBV27 CASSVMPGANVLTF
TRBJ2-5 TRBV5-1 CASSLEPGGFGETQYF
TRBJ1-2 TRBV5-1 CASSLDRGLRGYTF
TRBJ2-7 TRBV5-8 CASSTRQAQYF
TRBJ2-1 TRBV4-3 CASSQGRGQGYNEQFF
TRBJ2-1 TRBV5-1 CASSLWGQGDNEQFF
TRBJ1-1 TRBV18 CASSTRDRGTEAFF
TRBJ2-7 TRBV6-5 CASSYSTPVSSYEQYF
TRBJ2-7 TRBV7-2 CASSLGQGFYEQYF
TRBJ2-1 TRBV2 CASRVTSGSYNEQFF
TRBJ2-5 TRBV5-1 CASSRLETQYF
TRBJ1-1 TRBV29-1 CSVAEMTNKAFF
TRBJ2-7 TRBV28 CASSTHTYEQYF
TRBJ1-3 TRBV6-6 CASSFRGSGNTIYF
TRBJ1-5 TRBV28 CASSLGGTGLNNQPQHF
TRBJ1-2 TRBV5-6 CASRDYRELYGYTF
TRBJ2-3 TRBV6-6 CASSQRTGGSTDTQYF
TRBJ2-5 TRBV5-1 CASSVRQGIVETQYF
TRBJ2-5 TRBV7-2 CASSLEDRPAETQYF
TRBJ2-1 TRBV28 CASSSPGTSGRASVQFF
TRBJ1-4 TRBV9 CASSVGGFEDEKLFF
TRBJ2-1 TRBV2 CASSEALPTSGYEQFF
TRBJ1-3 TRBV2 CASSEIASELSGNTIYF
TRBJ1-1 TRBV5-1 CASSLGSEVVAFF
TRBJ2-3 TRBV7-3 CASSRLAGVPDTQYF
TRBJ2-7 TRBV6-1 CASSAGTSGRGEQYF
TRBJ2-1 TRBV5-8 CASSPRGPFPFF
TRBJ2-7 TRBV11-1 CASSPGDRPDEQYF
TRBJ2-1 TRBV5-1 CASSLGQSNEQFF
TRBJ1-1 TRBV7-2 CASSPDRWAAEAFF
TRBJ1-1 TRBV11-2 CASSLALGAFF